This T cell receptor beta chain is drawn from a study of breast tumors, draining lymph nodes, adjacent tissues. General study results and limits: Compared with lymph nodes, tumors were less diverse; compared with nontumor tissue, more. Tumor and nontumor repertoires were significantly more similar in luminal-like than in basal-like breast cancer.

Breast cancer patients provided tissue from their axillary draining lymph nodes. Ten or more counts support this clonotype. Antigen specificity is unknown. In TCRdb, the multiplex PCR reads were re-called with MiXCR into one record per CDR3 protein. The table records under 150,000 distinct CDR3 sequences, about 20% of them present only once. This sequence was found in a female donor with breast cancer. Some clones in this sample may be carry-over from other donors' samples. Sequencing was done on a sample of axillary lymph node tissue.

The CDR3 here is CSARDLGQGREKLFF. The CDR3 nucleotides read TGCAGTGCTAGAGATCTCGGGCAGGGCCGTGAAAAACTGTTTTTT. V usage is TRBV20-1 and J usage is TRBJ1-4; a possible D gene is TRBD1 (5 bases). Germline V CDR1 and CDR2: DFQATT, SNEGSKA (reference sequence). The germline V and J ends were trimmed by 0 bases and 7 bases, with 15 bases remaining between them. The CDR3 totals 15 residues.